Sequencing of this T cell receptor (beta chain) was carried out in a study of blood T cell repertoires in COVID-19. TCRdb's copy holds only in-frame clones and misses some; the assay was immunoSEQ multiplex PCR. This sample has 35,000 to 50,000 clones, with about 70% found just once. The CDR3 totals 15 residues. Germline V gene sequence: CDR1 GTSNPN, CDR2 SVGIG (reference sequence). Losses at the gene ends were 4 bases for V and 0 bases for J; bases not matched to a gene: 8. The clonotype comes from a man in his 70s with active or convalescent COVID-19. The sample comprised peripheral blood. The rearrangement uses TRBV30 and TRBJ1-1; 7 bases line up with TRBD1. The CDR3 DNA sequence: TGTGCCTGGAACCCACGGACAGGCATGAACACTGAAGCTTTCTTT. Translation: CAWNPRTGMNTEAFF.